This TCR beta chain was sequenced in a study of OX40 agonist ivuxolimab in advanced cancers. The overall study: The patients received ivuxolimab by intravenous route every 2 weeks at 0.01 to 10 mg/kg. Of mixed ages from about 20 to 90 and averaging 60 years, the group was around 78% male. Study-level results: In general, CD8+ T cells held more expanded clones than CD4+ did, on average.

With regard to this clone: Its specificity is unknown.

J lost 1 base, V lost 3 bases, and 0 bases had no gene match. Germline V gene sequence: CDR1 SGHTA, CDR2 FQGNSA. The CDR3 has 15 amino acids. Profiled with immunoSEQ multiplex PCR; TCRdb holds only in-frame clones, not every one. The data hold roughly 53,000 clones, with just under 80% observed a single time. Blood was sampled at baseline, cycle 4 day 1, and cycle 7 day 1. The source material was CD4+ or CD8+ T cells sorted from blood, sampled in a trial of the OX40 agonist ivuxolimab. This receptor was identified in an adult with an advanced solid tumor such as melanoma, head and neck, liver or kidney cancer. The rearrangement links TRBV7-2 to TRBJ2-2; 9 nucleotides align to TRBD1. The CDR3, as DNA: TGTGCCAGCAGCTTGGGACAGGGGAACACCGGGGAGCTGTTTTTT. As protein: CASSLGQGNTGELFF.